One and the same sample provided the 16 T cell receptor beta chains below, sequenced in a study of OX40 agonist ivuxolimab in advanced cancers. Sequencing was performed with immunoSEQ multiplex PCR; in TCRdb, only in-frame clones are kept and a portion is missing. The sample consists of about 26,000 clones, over 85% of them appearing once. This sample comprised CD4+ or CD8+ T cells sorted from blood, obtained in a trial of the OX40 agonist ivuxolimab. Every receptor here comes from an adult with an advanced solid tumor such as melanoma, head and neck, liver or kidney cancer.

The J gene is TRBJ1-2, the V gene TRBV6-4, with 9 bases that match TRBD1. V lost 0 bases, J lost 3 bases, and 11 bases stayed unmatched. CDR1 is MRHNA and CDR2 is SNTAGT in the germline V gene. The CDR3 loop spans 18 amino acids. The CDR3, as DNA: TGTGCCAGCAGTGACTCGAGAACCGGGACAGGGAGTTACTATGGCTACACCTTC. Protein sequence: CASSDSRTGTGSYYGYTF.

This chain joins TRBV7-9 and TRBJ2-7; 9 bases map to TRBD1. CDR3 length equals 14 residues. Trimming removed 2 bases from V and 7 bases from J; junction bases left unmatched: 6. The germline CDR1 and CDR2 sequences are SEHNR and FQNEAQ (reference sequence). CDR3 amino acids: CASSLIQGAGEQYF. DNA of the CDR3: TGTGCCAGCAGCTTAATACAGGGGGCAGGGGAGCAGTACTTC.

The table lists this clone with a few counts. The chain recombines TRBV27 with TRBJ1-2; D is possibly TRBD1 (5 bases). Germline CDR1 and CDR2: MNHEY and SMNVEV (reference sequence). The CDR3 extends over 10 amino acids. V gave up 8 bases and J gave up 7 bases, with 8 bases separating them. In nucleotides, the CDR3 is TGTGCCAGCCGGGGGGGTGGCTACACCTTC. It specifies CASRGGGYTF.

The sample holds one count of this clone. The V call is TRBV5-5, the J call TRBJ1-1, with D possibly matching TRBD1 (6 bases). V dropped 2 bases and J dropped 5 bases, with 19 bases sitting between them. Germline CDR1 SGHKS, CDR2 YYEKEE (reference sequence). The CDR3 loop spans 16 amino acids. This CDR3 reads CASSFGPQGLDTEAFF. The CDR3 bases are TGTGCCAGCAGCTTCGGGCCCCAGGGGCTTGATACTGAAGCTTTCTTT.

This clone was seen a single time. The chain joins TRBV7-9 to TRBJ2-7, with D hard to call. CDR1 is SEHNR and CDR2 is FQNEAQ in the germline V gene (reference sequence). V gave up 1 base and J gave up 3 bases, with 7 bases separating them. The CDR3 length is 13 residues. DNA of the CDR3: TGTGCCAGCAGCTTAGGTGGGGACTACGAGCAGTACTTC. It yields the protein CASSLGGDYEQYF.

The rearrangement links TRBV5-4 to TRBJ2-1; unclear D gene. The germline V and J ends were trimmed by 5 bases and 6 bases, with 9 bases remaining between them. Germline-derived CDR1 and CDR2 are SGHNT and YYREEE (reference sequence). The CDR3 is 12 amino acids. The CDR3 region has the DNA TGTGCCAGCAGATCCTATATCAATGAGCAGTTCTTC. Translation: CASRSYINEQFF.

V gene TRBV11-1 combines with J gene TRBJ1-3; tentative D call: TRBD1 (6 bases). This CDR3 has 18 amino acids. Trimming cost V 6 bases and J 4 bases, with 25 bases left between them. CDR1 and CDR2 (germline): SGHAT, FQDESV (reference sequence). The chain's CDR3 is CASRTGPPKALPGNTIYF. The CDR3 DNA sequence: TGTGCCAGCAGAACAGGGCCGCCTAAGGCCCTCCCCGGAAACACCATATATTTT.

The V and J genes are TRBV28 and TRBJ2-5; 7 bases are shared with TRBD2. Germline V gene sequence: CDR1 MDHEN, CDR2 SYDVKM. V lost 5 bases to trimming and J lost 2 bases; unmatched junction nucleotides: 2. There are 13 residues in the CDR3. CDR3: CASSGRGQETQYF. In DNA form, the CDR3 reads TGTGCCAGCAGTGGGAGGGGACAAGAGACCCAGTACTTC.

Note on this clone: The sample contains more than one DNA sequence encoding this CDR3. The V and J genes are TRBV11-2 and TRBJ1-2, with D uncertain. V was clipped by 1 base and J by 3 bases, with 3 bases between them. Germline V lookup: CDR1 SGHAT, CDR2 FQNNGV. This CDR3 region has 12 residues. The CDR3 reads CASSLGDYGYTF. For the CDR3, the DNA is TGTGCCAGCAGCTTAGGGGACTATGGCTACACCTTC.

The chain joins TRBV7-9 to TRBJ1-4; possible D gene TRBD1, 6 bases. Germline V lookup: CDR1 SEHNR, CDR2 FQNEAQ (reference sequence). The CDR3 sequence is 13 residues long. V lost 5 bases and J lost 5, with 9 bases in between. CDR3 nucleotide sequence: TGTGCCAGCAGCAGGGGGGTCAATGAAAAACTGTTTTTT. Translating gives CASSRGVNEKLFF.

The J gene is TRBJ2-3, the V gene TRBV7-6; the D gene is possibly TRBD1 (5 bases). There are 16 residues in the CDR3. The V and J ends lost 1 base and 3 bases respectively, with 14 bases between them. In germline, CDR1 is SGHVS, CDR2 FNYEAQ. In nucleotides, the CDR3 is TGTGCCAGCAGCTTAGACACAGGCCTTTGGACAGATACGCAGTATTTT. Protein product: CASSLDTGLWTDTQYF.

This chain connects TRBV4-3 to TRBJ1-2; no clear D gene. V lost 0 bases and J lost 4, with 12 bases in between. Germline V gene sequence: CDR1 LGHNA, CDR2 YSLEER. The CDR3 is 15 amino acids. Here the CDR3 DNA reads TGCGCCAGCAGCCAAGATCTGGCGGCTGTCTATGGCTACACCTTC. Translated, it gives CASSQDLAAVYGYTF.

The chain has TRBV7-9 and TRBJ2-1; 10 nucleotides align to TRBD2. CDR3 size: 18 residues. V lost 4 bases and J lost 8; bases outside the gene matches: 17. Germline CDR1 SEHNR, CDR2 FQNEAQ (reference sequence). For the CDR3, the DNA is TGTGCCAGCAGCTCTCCGGGACCCGGGACTAGCGAGGCCGATGAGCAGTTCTTC. It encodes CASSSPGPGTSEADEQFF.

V gene TRBV25-1 combines with J gene TRBJ2-2, with 10 bases matching TRBD2. Germline V gives CDR1 MGHDK, CDR2 SYGVNS. There are 15 residues in the CDR3. With V trimmed by 5 bases and J by 6 bases, 6 bases remained unmatched. This CDR3 is CASSRSGRAPGELFF. For the CDR3, the DNA is TGTGCCAGCAGTAGGAGCGGGAGGGCCCCCGGGGAGCTGTTTTTT. The full variable domain, its missing parts supplied by reference TRBV25-1 and TRBJ2-2, is EADIYQTPRYLVIGTGKKITLECSQTMGHDKMYWYQQDPGMELHLIHYSYGVNSTEKGDLSSESTVSRIRTEHFPLTLESARPSHTSQYLCASSRSGRAPGELFFGEGSRLTVL.

The chain combines TRBV6-5 with TRBJ1-3; D gene unclear. Deletions cut 1 base from V and 0 bases from J, with 10 bases between. Germline CDR1 reads MNHEY; CDR2 reads SVGAGI. The CDR3 runs to 16 residues. CDR3 nucleotide sequence: TGTGCCAGCAGTTACTTGCCGTTGGGCTCTGGAAACACCATATATTTT. Its translation is CASSYLPLGSGNTIYF.

The V call is TRBV7-9, the J call TRBJ2-2; 10 positions match TRBD1. V was pared by 3 bases and J by 6 bases, with 1 base of the junction left unmatched. Germline loops: CDR1 SEHNR, CDR2 FQNEAQ (reference sequence). The CDR3 covers 14 residues. CDR3 in DNA: TGTGCCAGCAGCTTCGACAGGGGGCCCGGGGAGCTGTTTTTT. It specifies CASSFDRGPGELFF.